This T cell receptor beta chain was sequenced during a study of cytomegalovirus exposure and HLA in healthy donors (dated by TCRdb to 2015 to 2018). The study in broad terms: According to a later analysis, the 120 or so validation repertoires were produced on the same platform as the roughly 720 repertoires of the first cohort. The study was designed to test whether signatures of past pathogen exposure could be identified by cataloging public T cell receptors. Besides the first cohort of roughly 640 subjects, a separate validation cohort made up of 120 or so different subjects was used. High-throughput TCR immunosequencing, statistical association of individual TCRs with disease status, and machine learning were combined to predict cytomegalovirus infection status.

To prepare the library, the immunoSEQ multiplex PCR assay was applied. The source study handled its data this way. To diagnose cytomegalovirus status from the catalog of TCR beta chain sequences, a statistical classification framework was built. TCRdb mirrors the immuneACCESS table, restricted to in-frame sequences. Some clones are absent from its copies; in checked studies, under half trace to an unresolved V gene, and the reason for the others is unknown. The D gene and trimming were derived from the DNA, and the V and J assignments and clone size from that table. This sample comprises approximately 240,000 clones, 75% to 95% of them detected only once. The leading ten clones occupy approximately 1% of the sample. The CDR3 numbers 15 residues from cysteine through phenylalanine. Just the 45-base CDR3 DNA is kept, in frame starting at base 1. The germline ends are 15 bases apart after V is trimmed by 4 bases and J by 4 bases. Taken from the germline V gene, the CDR1 and CDR2 loops are SGDLS and YYNGEE.

Findings and caveats that apply to the study as a whole: The classifier was reported to diagnose cytomegalovirus status with high specificity and sensitivity in both the original cohort and the validation cohort. While some public TCRs were present in many individuals, most TCR sequences turned up only very rarely across donors. A later analysis found that TCRs clustered in the first cohort also tended to co-occur in the 120 validation repertoires, with 94% of cluster scores above 0. The study gave a list of 150 to 200 TCR beta chains associated with cytomegalovirus. A few of the identified cytomegalovirus-associated TCR beta chains were confirmed in vitro to be specific for cytomegalovirus antigens. According to the authors, the approach could potentially be generalized to other disease states and immunological phenotypes. A later analysis had no HLA typing for the validation cohort, so co-occurrence there was scored across all 110 or so repertoires.

The donors belonged to the validation cohort of over a hundred subjects, which was separate from the roughly 700-subject first cohort. Comments on this clone: It has no known antigen specificity. Base qualities are not at hand, and no much larger clone is one base apart.

Input material: PBMCs. This TCR came from a woman aged 18-29 years in good health and CMV-seronegative. The rearrangement joined TRBV9 to TRBJ1-3, with TRBD1 as a weak D call on 6 bases. The DNA sequence is TGTGCCAGCAGCCCCACGGGGGGCAGGGGAAACACCATATATTTT. Its protein is CASSPTGGRGNTIYF. Beyond the CDR3, the reference TRBV9 and TRBJ1-3 genes provide the residues; the full variable domain reads: DSGVTQTPKHLITATGQRVTLRCSPRSGDLSVYWYQQSLDQGLQFLIQYYNGEERAKGNILERFSAQQFPDLHSELNLSSLELGDSALYFCASSPTGGRGNTIYFGEGSWLTVV.